This T cell receptor beta chain comes out of a study of blood T cells in healthy people across ages. Turning to the study itself: Researchers report that template switching captured about one barcoded beta molecule per two T cells.

Looked up from germline, CDR1 is DFQATT and CDR2 is SNEGSKA (reference sequence). V dropped 6 bases and J dropped 4 bases, with 13 bases sitting between them. The CDR3 has 14 amino acids. Together with a sample-barcoded 5' primer, a J-beta primer mix was included in a second PCR lasting about 6 to 11 cycles. Samples each returned at least 3 million CDR3-containing paired-end reads. TCRdb independently ran MiXCR on the 5' RACE reads; one entry per CDR3 protein. Of around 1.7 million distinct CDR3 sequences listed, 28% were seen once; the top ten hold 7.7%. At least ten counts were recorded for this clonotype.

The source of this sequence is a woman in her twenties or thirties in good health. Sequenced: blood. The rearrangement links TRBV20-1 to TRBJ2-6; no firm D call. The CDR3 DNA sequence: TGCAGTGCGAAAGATCGTCCAGGGGCCAACGTCCTGACTTTC. It translates to CSAKDRPGANVLTF.